The clone carrying this TCR beta chain was seen a handful of times. Its antigen is still unknown. The PCR used 60 Vbeta and 13 Jbeta primers. Clones were read by immunoSEQ multiplex PCR, and TCRdb kept only the in-frame ones, dropping some. The table lists 100,000 to 150,000 clones, around 83% of them singletons. The source of the sample is a study of cytomegalovirus exposure and HLA in healthy donors. Study context: Inside one of the first data releases sat around 85 million unique TCRs taken from HLA-typed donors. The study, taken as a whole, reports: Later analysis demonstrated an association between a missense DCLRE1C variant and TCR beta V- and J-gene trimming. Reportedly, fewer N-insertions than the approximately 650-donor mean appeared in an Asian-associated ancestry cluster in a later analysis.

Sequencing was performed on PBMCs. The sequence was obtained from a girl aged 2 to 10 in good health and CMV-seronegative.

The CDR3 nucleotides read TGTGCCAGCAGCTTGGGCCGCGGGAGGGCAACAGATACGCAGTATTTT. Its translation is CASSLGRGRATDTQYF. V usage is TRBV5-4 and J usage is TRBJ2-3; TRBD2 aligns across 9 bases. Germline V gene data show CDR1 as SGHNT and CDR2 as YYREEE (reference sequence). V lost 0 bases and J lost 3; bases outside the gene matches: 5. CDR3 length: 16 residues.